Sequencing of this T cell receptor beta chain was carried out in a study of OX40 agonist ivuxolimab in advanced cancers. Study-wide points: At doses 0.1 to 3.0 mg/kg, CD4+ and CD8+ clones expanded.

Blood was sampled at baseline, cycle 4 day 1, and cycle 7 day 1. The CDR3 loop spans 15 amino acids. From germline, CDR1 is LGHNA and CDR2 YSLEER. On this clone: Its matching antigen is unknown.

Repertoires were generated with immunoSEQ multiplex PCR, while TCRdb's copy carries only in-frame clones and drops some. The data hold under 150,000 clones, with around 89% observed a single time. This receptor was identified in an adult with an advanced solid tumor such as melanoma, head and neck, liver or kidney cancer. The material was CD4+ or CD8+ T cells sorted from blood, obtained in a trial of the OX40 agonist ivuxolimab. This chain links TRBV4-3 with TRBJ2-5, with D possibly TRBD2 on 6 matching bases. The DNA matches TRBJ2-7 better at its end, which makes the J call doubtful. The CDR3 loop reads CASSQDSGGTYEQYF. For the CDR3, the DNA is TGCGCCAGCAGCCAAGATTCCGGGGGAACCTACGAGCAGTACTTC.